The present T cell receptor (beta chain) was sequenced within a study of T-cell memory formation after mild COVID-19. The CDR3 consists of 17 residues. The germline V gene encodes CDR1 LNHDA and CDR2 SQIVND (reference sequence). V was trimmed by 5 bases and J by 0 bases, leaving 14 bases between them. MiXCR, applied by TCRdb to the 5' RACE reads, yields one record per CDR3 protein. The sample has hundreds of thousands of distinct CDR3 sequences; approximately 21% are singletons. The clonotype originates from an adult woman who had mild COVID-19 (a few samples of this study predate the infection). Cell type and time point are not known. The sequencing input was PBMCs or a T cell subset sorted from them (not recorded which). The J gene is TRBJ1-6, the V gene TRBV19; D uncertain. CDR3 loop: CASSPWTASSYNSPLHF. Here the CDR3 DNA reads TGTGCCAGTAGTCCATGGACCGCCAGCTCCTATAATTCACCCCTCCACTTT. The entire variable domain, with the rest obtained from reference TRBV19 and TRBJ1-6, is as follows: DGGITQSPKYLFRKEGQNVTLSCEQNLNHDAMYWYRQDPGQGLRLIYYSQIVNDFQKGDIAEGYSVSREKKESFPLTVTSAQKNPTAFYLCASSPWTASSYNSPLHFGNGTRLTVT.